Below, 14 T cell receptor beta chains from the same sample are listed, as sequenced in a study of regulatory T cells in long-lasting Graves disease. Described time point: persistent/refractory GD, antithyroid drugs over 5 years with positive TRAb. Making the TCR library involved RNA that had been extracted from PBMCs. Researchers made TCR beta libraries by using iRepertoire HTBI primers and running Arm-PCR on CDR3 regions. TCRdb re-analysed the multiplex PCR reads in MiXCR, keeping a single row per CDR3 protein. The sample yields 400,000 to 500,000 distinct CDR3 sequences, more than 20% seen once. Sequenced here: peripheral blood mononuclear cells (PBMCs), sampled when the disease was refractory, from a patient treated with antithyroid drugs. The receptors were gathered from a female donor with Graves disease.

This clonotype appeared many times. The V and J genes are TRBV12-3 or TRBV12-4 and TRBJ2-7; 10 nucleotides align to TRBD2. The CDR3 covers 16 residues. J lost 3 bases, V lost 5 bases, and 10 bases had no gene match. This CDR3 is CASSRSTSGLLYEQYF. In nucleotides, the CDR3 is TGTGCCAGCAGTCGCTCGACTAGCGGGTTACTCTACGAGCAGTACTTC.

There are many counts of this clonotype. V gene TRBV2 combines with J gene TRBJ1-4, with D possibly being TRBD1 (5 bases). CDR1 and CDR2 from the germline V gene are SNHLY and FYNNEI. The CDR3 extends over 14 amino acids. Trimming took 7 bases from V and 4 from J, leaving 13 bases between them. CDR3: CASNRDGYNEKLFF. DNA of the CDR3: TGTGCCAGCAATAGGGACGGGTATAATGAAAAACTGTTTTTT.

This clonotype was seen repeatedly, ten times or more. The V gene is TRBV2, the J gene TRBJ1-1, with D possibly matching TRBD1 (5 bases). CDR3 size: 12 residues. V was trimmed by 8 bases and J by 5 bases, leaving 12 bases between them. Germline V lookup: CDR1 SNHLY, CDR2 FYNNEI. The CDR3 loop reads CASAQGGTEAFF. The CDR3 region has the DNA TGTGCCAGCGCCCAGGGAGGAACTGAAGCTTTCTTT. Full variable domain (rest looked up from reference TRBV2 and TRBJ1-1): EPEVTQTPSHQVTQMGQEVILRCVPISNHLYFYWYRQILGQKVEFLVSFYNNEISEKSEIFDDQFSVERPDGSNFTLKIRSTKLEDSAMYFCASAQGGTEAFFGQGTRLTVV.

The chain links TRBV11-2 to TRBJ2-3, with TRBD2 matching over 8 bases. The CDR3 spans 14 residues. V shed 2 bases, J shed 5 bases, and the junction held 3 bases outside the gene matches. Looked up from germline, CDR1 is SGHAT and CDR2 is FQNNGV. The CDR3 DNA reads TGTGCCAGCAGCTTACGTCTAGCGGGAGATACGCAGTATTTT. Its translation: CASSLRLAGDTQYF.

The chain uses TRBV27 and TRBJ2-1; D is unresolved. The V end lost 8 bases, the J end lost 0 bases, and 8 bases lay between the germline ends. Germline values: CDR1 MNHEY, CDR2 SMNVEV (reference sequence). The CDR3 sequence is 13 residues long. The CDR3 DNA follows: TGTGCCAGCGGTTCCCCCTCCTACAATGAGCAGTTCTTC. This sequence encodes CASGSPSYNEQFF.

This clonotype appeared many times. The chain has TRBV11-2 and TRBJ2-7; 10 bases are shared with TRBD2. This CDR3 region has 16 residues. V dropped 5 bases and J dropped 5; count of bases not matched to a gene: 12. CDR1 and CDR2 (germline): SGHAT, FQNNGV. CDR3 region: CASSLDPSGRNHEQYF. Written as DNA, the CDR3 is TGTGCCAGCAGCCTCGACCCTAGCGGGAGAAACCACGAGCAGTACTTC.

This clonotype was detected ten times or more. The V call is TRBV6-1, the J call TRBJ1-5; D not certain. V lost 4 bases and J 0 bases, leaving 10 bases between the germline ends. Looked up from germline, CDR1 is MNHNS and CDR2 is SASEGT. This CDR3 region has 15 residues. The CDR3 spells CASSVLQNSNQPQHF. The CDR3 DNA is TGTGCCAGCAGTGTCCTTCAGAATAGCAATCAGCCCCAGCATTTT.

The table lists this clonotype with many counts. V is TRBV27 and J is TRBJ2-2; no firm D call. CDR1 is MNHEY and CDR2 is SMNVEV in the germline V gene (reference sequence). The ends were cut back, 3 bases at V and 5 bases at J, with 16 bases in the middle. The CDR3 runs 16 residues. In DNA, the CDR3 is TGTGCCAGCAGTTTTTGGCCTTCATCGCTTACCGGGGAGCTGTTTTTT. This sequence encodes CASSFWPSSLTGELFF.

This clonotype was recorded a few times. The chain couples TRBV28 to TRBJ1-2, with D possibly matching TRBD1 (5 bases). This CDR3 region has 13 residues. CDR1 MDHEN and CDR2 SYDVKM come from the germline V gene. Trimming removed 6 bases from V and 3 bases from J, with 11 bases in between. CDR3: CASRTGTDYGYTF. The DNA for the CDR3 is TGTGCCAGCAGAACCGGGACGGACTATGGCTACACCTTC.

This clonotype was counted ten times or more. V gene TRBV20-1 combines with J gene TRBJ2-4; D remains ambiguous. Trimming left V 7 bases short and J 9 bases short, with 13 bases between. Germline CDR1 and CDR2: DFQATT and SNEGSKA (reference sequence). The CDR3 consists of 11 residues. CDR3 in DNA: TGCAGTGTTCCACATAGGAGCATTCAGTACTTC. This translates into CSVPHRSIQYF.

This clonotype was picked up a small number of times. The chain links TRBV7-2 to TRBJ2-7, with D possibly being TRBD2 (5 bases). The germline V gene encodes CDR1 SGHTA and CDR2 FQGNSA. CDR3 length: 14 residues. Trimming cost V 5 bases and J 2 bases, with 13 bases left between them. CDR3 nucleotides: TGTGCCAGCAGCGCCTGGACTGGAACCTACGAGCAGTACTTC. Translation gives CASSAWTGTYEQYF.

This clonotype was counted ten times or more. CDR3 amino acids: CASSRGAGGGETQYF. The CDR3 bases are TGTGCCAGCAGTCGCGGGGCGGGAGGAGGGGAGACCCAGTACTTC. This sequence joins TRBV27 and TRBJ2-5, with 8 bases matching TRBD2. V lost 5 bases to trimming and J lost 5 bases; unmatched junction nucleotides: 10. The CDR3 covers 15 residues. Germline CDR1 reads MNHEY; CDR2 reads SMNVEV (reference sequence).

Here the CDR3 DNA reads TGTGCCACAAACCACGCGCAGTATTTT. Its protein is CATNHAQYF. V and J are TRBV6-7 and TRBJ2-3; D is undetermined. TRBV6-7 is an ORF, and what it does is uncertain. CDR3 size: 9 residues. V dropped 10 bases and J dropped 10 bases, with 9 bases sitting between them.

This clonotype was recorded a few times. The J gene is TRBJ1-2, the V gene TRBV29-1; D is unresolved. CDR1 SQVTM and CDR2 ANQGSEA come from the germline V gene. Trimming left V 4 bases short and J 4 bases short, with 19 bases between. The CDR3 extends over 15 amino acids. CDR3 sequence reads: CSVVHGLITCYGYTF. The DNA of the CDR3 is TGCAGCGTTGTACACGGCTTAATTACGTGCTATGGCTACACCTTC.